This entry concerns a single T cell receptor beta chain. Its antigen is unknown. The length of the CDR3 is 15 residues. Researchers generated cDNA in eight separate reactions per sample. Template-switch reactions added UMIs with a 6-nucleotide sample barcode. No DNA is given; TCRdb re-called the 5' RACE reads and lists each CDR3 protein once. The sample table includes 300,000 to 450,000 distinct CDR3 sequences. The sample belongs to a study of monozygotic twins with inflammatory bowel disease. Findings and caveats of the study: IBD patients showed reduced TCRbeta diversity (inverse Simpson) versus healthy co-twins. Researchers report that IBD patients shared fewer clonotypes with others than healthy twins, especially amid disease activity.

The sample taken for sequencing was blood. This clonotype was obtained from a human donor with ulcerative colitis or Crohn's disease, or a healthy co-twin of an affected twin (not recorded which). This chain uses TRBV12-3 or TRBV12-4 with TRBJ1-5; as DNA is missing, the TRBD1 call by TCRdb cannot be tested. CDR3 region: CASSLLQGPDQPQHF.